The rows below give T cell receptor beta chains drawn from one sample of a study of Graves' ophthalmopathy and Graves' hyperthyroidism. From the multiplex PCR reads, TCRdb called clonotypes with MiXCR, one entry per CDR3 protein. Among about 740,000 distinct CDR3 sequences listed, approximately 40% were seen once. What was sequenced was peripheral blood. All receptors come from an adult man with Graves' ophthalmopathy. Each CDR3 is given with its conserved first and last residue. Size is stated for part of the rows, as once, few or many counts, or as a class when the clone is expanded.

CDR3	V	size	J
CASGWGRPNYGYTF	TRBV25-1	-	TRBJ1-2
CASSQTRDRGAQYF	TRBV4-3	few	TRBJ2-5
CATSSQGGYEQYF	TRBV15	-	TRBJ2-7
CASSQDGMAGTEAFF	TRBV11-2	few	TRBJ1-1
CASMASGGVETQYF	TRBV5-1	many	TRBJ2-5
CSATSSGGAILEETQYF	TRBV20-1	few	TRBJ2-5
CAAGTYYEQYF	TRBV6-2/TRBV6-3	few	TRBJ2-7
CASSEAGGGNYGYTF	TRBV25-1	-	TRBJ1-2
CASSQGRGGSYEQYF	TRBV7-9	-	TRBJ2-7
CATDSYGDSPLHF	TRBV2	-	TRBJ1-6
CASSQDITVRDRPYEQYF	TRBV4-2	-	-
CASTEEDRAYGYTF	TRBV10-3	few	TRBJ1-2
CASSAEEGANTEAFF	TRBV10-2	-	TRBJ1-1
CASSVGGGTGNTIYF	TRBV9	-	TRBJ1-3
CASSQGTTGHNSPLHF	TRBV14	few	TRBJ1-6
CASSLVAAGGPGEQYF	TRBV7-2	many	TRBJ2-7
CASSLAMGTEAFF	TRBV5-4	-	TRBJ1-1
CASSLALAGQETQYF	TRBV12-3/TRBV12-4	many	TRBJ2-5
CVSWAENTEAFF	TRBV7-9	many	TRBJ1-1
CASSRYEQYF	TRBV7-3	many	TRBJ2-7
CASSDRPGGGNSPLHF	TRBV25-1	-	TRBJ1-6
CASSYSNLYGYTF	TRBV12-3/TRBV12-4	-	TRBJ1-2
CASQQGGYTF	TRBV12-3/TRBV12-4	-	TRBJ1-2
CASSQGAGPWETQYF	TRBV7-2	-	TRBJ2-5
CSASEGTGTNVLTF	TRBV20-1	-	TRBJ2-6
CASRQRPVGGETQYF	TRBV12-3/TRBV12-4	-	TRBJ2-5
CASSTSGRIQYF	TRBV14	many	TRBJ2-5
CASSQIGEETQYF	TRBV5-4	-	TRBJ2-5
CASSKIWGDTEAFF	TRBV11-2	-	TRBJ1-1
CASSLFNRVTGELFF	TRBV5-1	-	TRBJ2-2
CASSLGRDTGELFF	TRBV7-9	few	TRBJ2-2
CASSFGRGNQPQHF	TRBV7-2	-	TRBJ1-5
CSAEALKSPYEQYF	TRBV20-1	few	TRBJ2-7
CSAREYTRVGYEQYF	TRBV20-1	-	TRBJ2-7
CASSLTWVSRANVLTF	TRBV7-2	-	TRBJ2-6
CASRDGRASTGELFF	TRBV7-9	-	TRBJ2-2
CSGGGKTQYF	TRBV29-1	-	TRBJ2-5
CSALRTVNTGELFF	TRBV20-1	-	TRBJ2-2
CASSPTGVRSYEQYF	TRBV9	-	TRBJ2-7
CASSYSQAPTRDYGYTF	TRBV10-3	-	TRBJ1-2
CASSVYRVGANVLTF	TRBV19	many	TRBJ2-6
CSVVSGRDSGNTIYF	TRBV29-1	once	TRBJ1-3
CASSLLGQGYSGANVLTF	TRBV2	-	TRBJ2-6
CASSSRQGYTNSPLHF	TRBV9	-	TRBJ1-6
CSARGGQGRDTQYF	TRBV20-1	-	TRBJ2-3
CASSLDALTNTEAFF	TRBV7-2	few	TRBJ1-1
CASSLVRGSGEQYF	TRBV2	-	TRBJ2-7
CASSMRVQNSYEQYF	TRBV19	many	TRBJ2-7
CASSYFQGANSNQPQHF	TRBV2	-	TRBJ1-5
CASSTGTPMETQYF	TRBV7-9	many	TRBJ2-5
CASSQEGLSGANVLTF	TRBV14	few	TRBJ2-6
CASSTRDAYGYTF	TRBV11-1	-	TRBJ1-2
CASTHPGGYGYTF	TRBV6-5	few	TRBJ1-2
CASSQLVLGETQYF	TRBV14	-	TRBJ2-5